The clone carrying this TCR beta chain was found a few times. The antigen is undetermined. The V end lost 9 bases, the J end lost 1 base, and 15 bases lay between the germline ends. The CDR3 contains 14 residues. From germline, CDR1 is SGHTA and CDR2 FQGNSA. This entry is derived from a study of cytomegalovirus exposure and HLA in healthy donors. Study outcomes and limitations: Later, an analysis found that common viral pathogens appeared to be linked with several of the most significant clusters. Later analysis suggested most CMV-associated TCR beta chains were HLA-restricted.

Primers: 60 Vbeta forward and 13 Jbeta reverse. Here immunoSEQ multiplex PCR was the method, and the copy in TCRdb shows in-frame clones only, minus some. The data hold about 120,000 clones, with about 85% observed a single time. The donors comprised healthy bone marrow donors. V usage is TRBV7-2 and J usage is TRBJ1-1; maybe TRBD1 (5 bases). Sequences were obtained from PBMCs. The sequence came from a man between 18 and 35 years old in good health and CMV-seropositive. The CDR3 DNA follows: TGTGCCAGTAAAGCCCCAGGGTGGAACACTGAAGCTTTCTTT. Residues: CASKAPGWNTEAFF.